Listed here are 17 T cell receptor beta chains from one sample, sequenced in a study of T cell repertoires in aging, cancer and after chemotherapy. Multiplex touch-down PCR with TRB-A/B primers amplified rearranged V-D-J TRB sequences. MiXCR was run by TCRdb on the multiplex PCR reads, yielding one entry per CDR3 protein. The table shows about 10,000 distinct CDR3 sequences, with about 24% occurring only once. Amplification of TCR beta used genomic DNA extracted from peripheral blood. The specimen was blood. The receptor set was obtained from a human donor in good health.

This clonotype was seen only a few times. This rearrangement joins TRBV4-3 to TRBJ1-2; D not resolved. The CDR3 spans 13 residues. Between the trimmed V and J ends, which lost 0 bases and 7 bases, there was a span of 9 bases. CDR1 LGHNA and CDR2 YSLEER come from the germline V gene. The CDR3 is CASSQDREVGYTF. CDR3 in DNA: TGCGCCAGCAGCCAAGATCGGGAGGTTGGCTACACCTTC.

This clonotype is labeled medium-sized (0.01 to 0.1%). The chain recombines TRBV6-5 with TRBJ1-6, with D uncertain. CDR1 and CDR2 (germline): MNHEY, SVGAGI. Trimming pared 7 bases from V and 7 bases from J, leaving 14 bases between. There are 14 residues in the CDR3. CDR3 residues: CASTLLVGNSPLHF. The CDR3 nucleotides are TGTGCCAGCACTCTACTTGTAGGGAATTCACCCCTCCACTTT.

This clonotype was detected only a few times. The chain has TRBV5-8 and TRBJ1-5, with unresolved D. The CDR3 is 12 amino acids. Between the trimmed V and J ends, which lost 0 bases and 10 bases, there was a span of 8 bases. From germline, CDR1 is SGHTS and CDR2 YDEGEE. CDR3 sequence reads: CASSLGRLPQHF. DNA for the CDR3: TGTGCCAGCAGCTTGGGACGGCTTCCCCAGCATTTT.

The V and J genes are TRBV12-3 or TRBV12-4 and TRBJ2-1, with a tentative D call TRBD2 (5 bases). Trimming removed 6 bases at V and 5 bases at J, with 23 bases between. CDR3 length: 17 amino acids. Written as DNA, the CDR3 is TGTGCCAGCAGCCTCGGTCTTTGGCGGGCCAGGAACAATGAGCAGTTCTTC. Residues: CASSLGLWRARNNEQFF.

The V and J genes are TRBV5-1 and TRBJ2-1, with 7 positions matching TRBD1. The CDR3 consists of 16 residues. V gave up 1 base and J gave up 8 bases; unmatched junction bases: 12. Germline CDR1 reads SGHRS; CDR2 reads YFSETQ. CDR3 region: CASSLLGTALFDEQFF. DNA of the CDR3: TGCGCCAGCAGCTTGCTGGGGACAGCCCTGTTCGATGAGCAGTTCTTC.

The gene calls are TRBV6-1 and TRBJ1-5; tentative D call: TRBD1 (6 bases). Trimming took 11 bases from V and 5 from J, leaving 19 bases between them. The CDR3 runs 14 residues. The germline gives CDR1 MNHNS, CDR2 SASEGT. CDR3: CAAAADGGHQPQHF. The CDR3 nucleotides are TGTGCCGCAGCGGCCGACGGGGGCCATCAGCCCCAGCATTTT.

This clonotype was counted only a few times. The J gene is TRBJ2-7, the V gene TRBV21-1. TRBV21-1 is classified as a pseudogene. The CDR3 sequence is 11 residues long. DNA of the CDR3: TGTGCCAGCATCCCAGACCACGAGCAGTACTTC. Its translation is CASIPDHEQYF.

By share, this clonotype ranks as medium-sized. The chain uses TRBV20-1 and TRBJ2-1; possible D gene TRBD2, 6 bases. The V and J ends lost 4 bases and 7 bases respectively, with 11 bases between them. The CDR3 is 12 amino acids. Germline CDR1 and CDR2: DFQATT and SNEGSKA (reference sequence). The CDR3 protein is CSATRDSNEQFF. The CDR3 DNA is TGCAGTGCTACCCGGGACTCAAATGAGCAGTTCTTC.

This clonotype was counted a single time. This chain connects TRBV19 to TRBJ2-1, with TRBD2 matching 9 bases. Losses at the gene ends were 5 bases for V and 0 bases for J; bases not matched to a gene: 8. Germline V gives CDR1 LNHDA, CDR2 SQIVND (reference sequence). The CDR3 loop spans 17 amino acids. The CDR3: CASSPGLAGTSYNEQFF. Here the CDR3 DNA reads TGTGCCAGTAGTCCCGGGCTAGCGGGGACCTCCTACAATGAGCAGTTCTTC.

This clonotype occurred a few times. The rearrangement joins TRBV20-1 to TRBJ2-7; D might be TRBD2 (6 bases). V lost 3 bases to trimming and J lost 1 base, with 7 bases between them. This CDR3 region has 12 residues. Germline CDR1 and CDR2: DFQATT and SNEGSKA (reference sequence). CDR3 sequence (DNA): TGCAGTGCTAGGGGGGGTTCCTACGAGCAGTACTTC. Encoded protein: CSARGGSYEQYF.

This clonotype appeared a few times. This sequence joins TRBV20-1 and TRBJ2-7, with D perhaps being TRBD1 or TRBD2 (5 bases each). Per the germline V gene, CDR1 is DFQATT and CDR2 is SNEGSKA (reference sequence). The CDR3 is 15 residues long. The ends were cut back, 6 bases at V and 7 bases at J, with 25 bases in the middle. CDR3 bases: TGCAGTGCCCCCGGACCGGCGCGACGGGGCGGAGAGCAGTACTTC. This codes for CSAPGPARRGGEQYF.

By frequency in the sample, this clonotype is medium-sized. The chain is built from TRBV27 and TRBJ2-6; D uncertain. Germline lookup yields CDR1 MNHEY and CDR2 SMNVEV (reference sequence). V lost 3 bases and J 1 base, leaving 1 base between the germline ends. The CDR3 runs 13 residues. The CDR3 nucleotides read TGTGCCAGCAGTTTTTCTGGGGCCAACGTCCTGACTTTC. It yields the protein CASSFSGANVLTF. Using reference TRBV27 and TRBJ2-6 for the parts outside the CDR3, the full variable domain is EAQVTQNPRYLITVTGKKLTVTCSQNMNHEYMSWYRQDPGLGLRQIYYSMNVEVTDKGDVPEGYKVSRKEKRNFPLILESPSPNQTSLYFCASSFSGANVLTFGAGSRLTVL.

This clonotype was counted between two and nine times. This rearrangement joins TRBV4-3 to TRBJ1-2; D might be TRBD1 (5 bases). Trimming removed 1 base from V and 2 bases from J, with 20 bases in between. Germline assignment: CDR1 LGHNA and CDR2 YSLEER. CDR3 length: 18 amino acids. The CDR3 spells CASSQGGIFGDENYGYTF. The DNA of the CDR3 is TGCGCCAGCAGCCAAGGGGGTATTTTTGGGGACGAGAACTATGGCTACACCTTC.

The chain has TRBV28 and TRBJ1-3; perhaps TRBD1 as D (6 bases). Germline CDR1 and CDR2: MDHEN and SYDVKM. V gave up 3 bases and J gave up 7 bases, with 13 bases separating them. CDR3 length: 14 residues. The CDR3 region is CASSFPGGRNTIYF. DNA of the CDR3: TGTGCCAGCAGTTTCCCCGGGGGCCGGAACACCATATATTTT.

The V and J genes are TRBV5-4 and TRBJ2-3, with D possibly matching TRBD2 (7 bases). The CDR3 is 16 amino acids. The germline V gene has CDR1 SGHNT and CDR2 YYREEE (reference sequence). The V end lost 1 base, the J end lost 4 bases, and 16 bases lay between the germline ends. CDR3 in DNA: TGTGCCAGCAGCTTGCAACGGGGGGCCGGGCCAGATACGCAGTATTTT. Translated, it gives CASSLQRGAGPDTQYF.

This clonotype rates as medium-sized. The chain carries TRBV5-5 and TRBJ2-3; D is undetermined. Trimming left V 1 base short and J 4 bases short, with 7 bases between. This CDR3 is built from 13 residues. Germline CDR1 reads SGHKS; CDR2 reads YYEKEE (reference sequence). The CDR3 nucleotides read TGTGCCAGCAGCTTGAGGTCGGCAGATACGCAGTATTTT. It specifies CASSLRSADTQYF.

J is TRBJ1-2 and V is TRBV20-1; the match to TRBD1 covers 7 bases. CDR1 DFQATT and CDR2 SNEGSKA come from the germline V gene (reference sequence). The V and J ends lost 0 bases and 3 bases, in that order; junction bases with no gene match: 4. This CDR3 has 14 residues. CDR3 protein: CSARETGWDYGYTF. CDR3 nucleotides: TGCAGTGCTAGAGAGACAGGGTGGGACTATGGCTACACCTTC.